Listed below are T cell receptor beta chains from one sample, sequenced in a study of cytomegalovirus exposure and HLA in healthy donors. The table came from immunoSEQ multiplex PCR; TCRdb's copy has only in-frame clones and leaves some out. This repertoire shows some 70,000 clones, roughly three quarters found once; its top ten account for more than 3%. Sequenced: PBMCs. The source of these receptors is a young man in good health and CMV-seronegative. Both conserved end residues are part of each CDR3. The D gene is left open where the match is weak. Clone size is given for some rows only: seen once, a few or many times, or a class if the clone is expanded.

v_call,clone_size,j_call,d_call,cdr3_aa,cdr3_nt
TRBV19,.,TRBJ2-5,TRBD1,CASRRTGDAETQYF,TGTGCCAGCAGGCGGACAGGGGACGCGGAGACCCAGTACTTC
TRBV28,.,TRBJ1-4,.,CASSLSPKKLFF,TGTGCCAGCAGTTTAAGCCCGAAAAAACTGTTTTTT
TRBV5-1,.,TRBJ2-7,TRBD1,CASSGTAAYEQYF,TGCGCCAGCAGCGGGACAGCCGCCTACGAGCAGTACTTC
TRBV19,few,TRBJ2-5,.,CASSIGAGQPTQYF,TGTGCCAGTAGTATAGGGGCGGGACAGCCTACCCAGTACTTC
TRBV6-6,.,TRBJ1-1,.,CASRIPSNGVAEAFF,TGTGCCAGCAGAATACCAAGCAACGGGGTGGCTGAAGCTTTCTTT
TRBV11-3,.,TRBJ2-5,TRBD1,CASSSKGQSQETQYF,TGTGCCAGCAGCTCAAAGGGACAGTCACAAGAGACCCAGTACTTC
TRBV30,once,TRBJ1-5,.,CAWSNGRDIATQPQHF,TGTGCCTGGAGTAACGGGAGGGACATTGCAACTCAGCCCCAGCATTTT
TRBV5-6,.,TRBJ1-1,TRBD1,CASSRTGGAEAFF,TGTGCCAGCAGCCGGACAGGGGGGGCTGAAGCTTTCTTT
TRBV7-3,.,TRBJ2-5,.,CASSLTMAGVETQYF,TGTGCCAGCAGCTTAACGATGGCAGGGGTGGAGACCCAGTACTTC
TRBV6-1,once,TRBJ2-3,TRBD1,CASTWTGATDTQYF,TGTGCCAGCACCTGGACAGGGGCGACAGATACGCAGTATTTT
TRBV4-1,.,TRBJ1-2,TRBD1,CASSQGGQGLGYGYTF,TGCGCCAGCAGCCAAGGGGGACAGGGTTTGGGCTATGGCTACACCTTC
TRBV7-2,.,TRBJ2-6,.,CASRAGITGANVLTF,TGTGCCAGCAGGGCAGGGATCACTGGGGCCAACGTCCTGACTTTC
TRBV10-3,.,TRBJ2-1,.,CAISESGGVYNEQFF,TGTGCCATCAGTGAGTCGGGCGGGGTGTACAATGAGCAGTTCTTC
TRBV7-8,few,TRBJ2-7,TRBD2,CASSPIGLAGGPGTREQYF,TGTGCCAGCAGCCCCATAGGACTAGCGGGGGGGCCAGGGACGCGGGAGCAGTACTTC
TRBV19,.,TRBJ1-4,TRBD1,CASRSQGGNEKLFF,TGTGCCAGTAGGAGCCAGGGGGGTAATGAAAAACTGTTTTTT
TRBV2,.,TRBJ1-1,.,CASGEGDEAFF,TGTGCCAGCGGGGAGGGCGATGAAGCTTTCTTT
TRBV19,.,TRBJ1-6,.,CASSTQGPNSPLHF,TGTGCCAGTAGTACACAGGGACCTAATTCACCCCTCCACTTT
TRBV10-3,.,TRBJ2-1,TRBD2,CAISALAGNNEQFF,TGTGCCATCAGTGCCCTAGCGGGGAACAATGAGCAGTTCTTC
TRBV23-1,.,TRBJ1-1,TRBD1,CASSQDRGNTEAFF,TGCGCCAGCAGTCAAGACAGGGGGAACACTGAAGCTTTCTTT
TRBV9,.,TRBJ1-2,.,CASSVGGEDYGYTF,TGTGCCAGCAGCGTGGGGGGGGAGGACTATGGCTACACCTTC
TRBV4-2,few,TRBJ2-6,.,CASSPGNYGGANVLTF,TGTGCCAGCAGTCCCGGGAACTATGGTGGGGCCAACGTCCTGACTTTC
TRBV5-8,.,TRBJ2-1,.,CASLGRGFGELSYNEQFF,TGTGCCAGCCTGGGGCGGGGATTCGGGGAGCTTTCCTACAATGAGCAGTTCTTC